This T cell receptor (beta chain) was recorded in a study of blood T cell repertoires in COVID-19. Study-wide background: Material from acute and convalescent COVID-19 was sourced from the United States, Italy and Spain. PBMCs, B-cell-depleted T cells, or T cells were the source of the cDNA or gDNA that made up the material.

The CDR3 sequence is 12 residues long. Per the germline V gene, CDR1 is SNHLY and CDR2 is FYNNEI. Trimming at V came to 6 bases and at J to 7 bases, leaving 3 bases not matched to a gene. Original processing notes: Amplification of reference gene primers was used by the study to estimate nucleated cell counts. Generated by immunoSEQ multiplex PCR, the TCRdb table keeps only in-frame clones and is missing some. That table supplies the V and J calls and clone size; D and trimming were determined from the DNA. This sample has roughly 250,000 clones, with 70% to 85% found just once. The clonotype was recovered from a woman older than 75 with active or convalescent COVID-19. Sequenced input: peripheral blood. The chain links TRBV2 to TRBJ2-7; TRBD2 aligns across 10 bases. CDR3 nucleotides: TGTGCCAGCAGAGGGACTAGCGTAGAGCAGTACTTC. Translation gives CASRGTSVEQYF. The full variable domain, with the rest looked up from reference TRBV2 and TRBJ2-7, is EPEVTQTPSHQVTQMGQEVILRCVPISNHLYFYWYRQILGQKVEFLVSFYNNEISEKSEIFDDQFSVERPDGSNFTLKIRSTKLEDSAMYFCASRGTSVEQYFGPGTRLTVT.